This T cell receptor beta chain was recovered during a study of CD8 T cells in Susac syndrome. Per the germline V gene, CDR1 is SGHTA and CDR2 is FQGNSA. Deletions cut 0 bases from V and 2 bases from J, with 17 bases between. CDR3 length equals 18 residues. Reverse transcription of roughly 0.45 to 1 ug RNA was performed with random hexamers. Amplification of TCR beta CDR3 spanned 54 Vbeta and 13 Jbeta via immunoSEQ multiplex PCR. In TCRdb, the immunoSEQ multiplex PCR reads were re-called with MiXCR into one record per CDR3 protein. Of more than 75,000 distinct CDR3 sequences detected, approximately 95% appear once; the ten largest clones hold approximately 0.31%.

Sequenced material: CD8+ T cells from PBMCs. This clonotype originated in a human donor in good health. The genes are TRBV7-2 and TRBJ1-3; tentative D call: TRBD1 (5 bases). The chain's CDR3 is CASSLASWMAGPGNTIYF. The CDR3 DNA sequence: TGTGCCAGCAGCTTAGCCTCTTGGATGGCAGGGCCTGGAAACACCATATATTTT. The whole variable domain, remainder taken from reference TRBV7-2 and TRBJ1-3, is GAGVSQSPSNKVTEKGKDVELRCDPISGHTALYWYRQSLGQGLEFLIYFQGNSAPDKSGLPSDRFSAERTGGSVSTLTIQRTQQEDSAVYLCASSLASWMAGPGNTIYFGEGSWLTVV.